One and the same sample provided the 23 T cell receptor beta chains below, sequenced in a study of T cell repertoires in cytomegalovirus infection. Each CDR3 protein gets one entry after TCRdb re-called the reads with MiXCR. The sample records over 90,000 distinct CDR3 sequences, 15% to 20% being singletons. Specimen: PBMCs. The origin of the receptors is a human donor in good health (CMV status not recorded). Some clones in this sample may be carry-over from other donors' samples.

In its sample, this clonotype was seen a few times. The chain recombines TRBV18 with TRBJ2-5; D is perhaps TRBD1 (5 bases). V lost 5 bases and J 4 bases, leaving 14 bases between the germline ends. CDR1 and CDR2 from the germline V gene are KGHSH and LQKENI. The CDR3 consists of 14 residues. The CDR3 loop reads CASSSIGQGETQYF. CDR3 DNA sequence: TGTGCCAGCTCATCAATTGGGCAGGGAGAGACCCAGTACTTC. Together with reference TRBV18 and TRBJ2-5, the CDR3 gives the full variable domain: NAGVMQNPRHLVRRRGQEARLRCSPMKGHSHVYWYRQLPEEGLKFMVYLQKENIIDESGMPKERFSAEFPKEGPSILRIQQVVRGDSAAYFCASSSIGQGETQYFGPGTRLLVL.

The J gene is TRBJ1-1, the V gene TRBV25-1; D gene ambiguous. Per germline, CDR1 MGHDK and CDR2 SYGVNS. V lost 6 bases and J 4 bases, leaving 21 bases between the germline ends. The CDR3 runs 16 residues. The chain's CDR3 is CASSDPYSPLGTEAFF. In nucleotides, the CDR3 is TGTGCCAGCAGCGACCCCTACAGCCCTTTGGGCACTGAAGCTTTCTTT.

The V and J genes are TRBV5-1 and TRBJ2-1; the match to TRBD2 covers 9 bases. The germline V gene encodes CDR1 SGHRS and CDR2 YFSETQ. The CDR3 extends over 16 amino acids. J gave up 8 bases and V 4 bases, and 13 bases lay outside the gene matches. The CDR3 coding sequence is TGCGCCAGCAGCGCGACCTCCGGGACTAGCCTCGATGAGCAGTTCTTC. Its translation: CASSATSGTSLDEQFF.

In regard to this clonotype: One end of the junction varies from germline; a read error may be responsible. V is TRBV7-2 and J is TRBJ1-5; perhaps TRBD1 as D (5 bases). The CDR3 totals 14 residues. Looked up from germline, CDR1 is SGHTA and CDR2 is FQGNSA. The CDR3 DNA reads TGTGCCTGCAGTTTAGACAGAGGGGCCCAGCCCCAGCATTTT. Translating gives CACSLDRGAQPQHF. Using reference TRBV7-2 and TRBJ1-5 for the parts outside the CDR3, the full variable domain is GAGVSQSPSNKVTEKGKDVELRCDPISGHTALYWYRQSLGQGLEFLIYFQGNSAPDKSGLPSDRFSAERTGGSVSTLTIQRTQQEDSAVYLCACSLDRGAQPQHFGDGTRLSIL.

This clonotype was recorded at least ten times. CDR3 nucleotide sequence: TGCAGCGTTGAAACACAGAATTATAGCAATCAGCCCCAGCATTTT. Its protein is CSVETQNYSNQPQHF. The chain joins TRBV29-1 to TRBJ1-5; unclear D gene. Germline assignment: CDR1 SQVTM and CDR2 ANQGSEA. The length of the CDR3 is 15 residues. Trimming took 2 bases from V and 0 from J, leaving 11 bases between them.

Note on this clonotype: A much larger clone differs from this one at a single base, so this may be a read error. The genes are TRBV14 and TRBJ2-1; 8 bases fit TRBD2. The germline V gene encodes CDR1 SGHDN and CDR2 FVKESK. There are 18 residues in the CDR3. In nucleotides, the CDR3 is TGTGTCAGCAGCCAAGGACCCCCCAGCGGGGGAATCAACAATGAGCAGTTCTTC. Its translation is CVSSQGPPSGGINNEQFF.

In its sample, this clonotype was seen a few times. J is TRBJ2-3 and V is TRBV30; D unclear. CDR1 is GTSNPN and CDR2 is SVGIG in the germline V gene (reference sequence). Trimming left V 2 bases short and J 6 bases short, with 9 bases between. CDR3 length equals 12 residues. CDR3 DNA sequence: TGTGCCTGGAGTCTTTCCCCTGATACGCAGTATTTT. This encodes CAWSLSPDTQYF.

A remark on this clonotype: With a much larger clone just one base away, this may be a read error. The rearrangement joins TRBV9 to TRBJ1-1, with TRBD1 as a possible D gene (6 bases). The CDR3 contains 15 residues. Germline lookup yields CDR1 SGDLS and CDR2 YYNGEE. V was cut by 4 bases and J by 6 bases, with 19 bases left in between. CDR3 DNA: TGTGCCAGCAGCCCGCGACCATTGTCAGGGGCTGAAGCTTTCTTT. Its protein product is CASSPRPLSGAEAFF. The whole variable domain, remainder taken from reference TRBV9 and TRBJ1-1, is DSGVTQTPKHLITATGQRVTLRCSPRSGDLSVYWYQQSLDQGLQFLIQYYNGEERAKGNILERFSAQQFPDLHSELNLSSLELGDSALYFCASSPRPLSGAEAFFGQGTRLTVV.

This clonotype was seen repeatedly, ten times or more. The chain carries TRBV7-8 and TRBJ2-2; D gene unclear. V was cut by 3 bases and J by 5 bases, with 19 bases left in between. The germline gives CDR1 SGHVS, CDR2 FQNEAQ. The CDR3 consists of 17 residues. CDR3 protein: CASSFKGALSTTGELFF. In nucleotides, the CDR3 is TGTGCCAGCAGCTTTAAGGGCGCGCTAAGCACTACCGGGGAGCTGTTTTTT.

The chain combines TRBV6-6 with TRBJ2-1, with unresolved D. Per the germline V gene, CDR1 is MNHNY and CDR2 is SVGAGI (reference sequence). The CDR3 is 15 residues long. V shed 7 bases and J shed 6 bases, with 19 bases lying between them. CDR3: CASTAQLPKGNEQFF. CDR3 DNA: TGTGCCAGCACCGCTCAATTACCAAAGGGCAATGAGCAGTTCTTC.

This clonotype came up many times. V is TRBV4-2 and J is TRBJ2-1, with 8 bases fitting TRBD1. CDR3 size: 13 residues. Germline V CDR1 and CDR2: LGHNA, YNFKEQ. Trimming took 4 bases from V and 6 from J; bases not matched to a gene: 2. The CDR3 DNA reads as TGTGCCAGCAGCCCAGGACAGGGCAATGAGCAGTTCTTC. Protein: CASSPGQGNEQFF.

This clonotype turned up a few times. The genes are TRBV28 and TRBJ2-7, with unresolved D. CDR3 length: 12 amino acids. Germline lookup yields CDR1 MDHEN and CDR2 SYDVKM. V dropped 5 bases and J dropped 7 bases, with 12 bases sitting between them. The CDR3 nucleotides are TGTGCCAGCAGTCTCCGTTCGTGGGAGCAGTACTTC. This sequence encodes CASSLRSWEQYF.

The chain is built from TRBV6-5 and TRBJ2-6; no clear D. V was cut by 4 bases and J by 0 bases, with 7 bases left in between. This CDR3 has 15 amino acids. Germline values: CDR1 MNHEY, CDR2 SVGAGI. CDR3 coding DNA: TGTGCCAGCAGTTTCCTCATCTCTGGGGCCAACGTCCTGACTTTC. This sequence encodes CASSFLISGANVLTF.

The J gene is TRBJ2-7, the V gene TRBV6-2 or TRBV6-3; 8 positions match TRBD1. J gave up 5 bases and V 10 bases, and 16 bases lay outside the gene matches. The CDR3 has 15 amino acids. Looked up from germline, CDR1 is MNHEY and CDR2 is SVGEGT. The CDR3 sequence: CATSAGGGLGNEQYF. CDR3 sequence (DNA): TGTGCCACCAGCGCAGGGGGCGGATTGGGGAACGAGCAGTACTTC.

The chain uses TRBV12-3 or TRBV12-4 and TRBJ1-1; D is ambiguous. CDR3 size: 13 residues. Between the trimmed V and J ends, which lost 7 bases and 1 base, there was a span of 10 bases. CDR3 DNA: TGTGCCAGCACTACCGGCCAGAACACTGAAGCTTTCTTT. Amino acids: CASTTGQNTEAFF.

The sample holds many counts of this clonotype. The rearrangement links TRBV7-9 to TRBJ2-7; 9 bases line up with TRBD1. Germline-derived CDR1 and CDR2 are SEHNR and FQNEAQ (reference sequence). CDR3 size: 15 residues. The junction had 9 bases not matched to a gene; V was cut back by 4 bases and J by 5 bases. The CDR3 nucleotides are TGTGCCAGCAGCTATTCCCGGGACAGGGTCCACGAGCAGTACTTC. Its translation: CASSYSRDRVHEQYF.

This clonotype was seen more than once but under ten times. The V gene is TRBV4-2, the J gene TRBJ2-5, with unresolved D. Trimming left V 0 bases short and J 4 bases short, with 9 bases between. This CDR3 has 14 amino acids. Per germline, CDR1 LGHNA and CDR2 YNFKEQ. This chain's CDR3 is CASSQEIGRETQYF. The CDR3 DNA is TGTGCCAGCAGCCAAGAGATTGGAAGAGAGACCCAGTACTTC.

This clonotype came up many times. This rearrangement joins TRBV7-2 to TRBJ2-4, with 8 bases that match TRBD2. This CDR3 is 16 amino acids long. Looked up from germline, CDR1 is SGHTA and CDR2 is FQGNSA. The ends lost 2 bases at V and 1 base at J; junction bases unmatched: 4. This chain's CDR3 is CASSLIGGGAKNIQYF. The CDR3 DNA reads as TGTGCCAGCAGCTTAATTGGCGGGGGGGCCAAAAACATTCAGTACTTC.

The chain is built from TRBV12-5 and TRBJ2-1, with unresolved D. The CDR3 consists of 13 residues. Germline loops: CDR1 LGHNT, CDR2 FRNRAP. The germline V and J ends were trimmed by 10 bases and 1 base, with 11 bases remaining between them. CDR3 amino acids: CATSKGSYNEQFF. The CDR3 DNA reads TGTGCTACCAGCAAAGGATCCTACAATGAGCAGTTCTTC.

There are a few counts of this clonotype. V gene TRBV2 combines with J gene TRBJ2-1; 10 bases match TRBD2. This CDR3 spans 14 amino acids. With 6 bases clipped from V and 5 bases from J, the junction kept 4 bases outside the gene matches. Germline assignment: CDR1 SNHLY and CDR2 FYNNEI. The CDR3 region is CASRLTSGDNEQFF. CDR3 nucleotides: TGTGCCAGCAGGCTCACTAGCGGGGACAATGAGCAGTTCTTC.

This clonotype was observed a few times. V is TRBV29-1 and J is TRBJ2-7; D may be TRBD1 (6 bases). There are 12 residues in the CDR3. The germline gives CDR1 SQVTM, CDR2 ANQGSEA. The V gene lost 6 bases and the J gene lost 1 base, with 10 bases spanning the gap. The CDR3: CSVWDTSYEQYF. The CDR3 DNA follows: TGCAGCGTATGGGACACTTCCTACGAGCAGTACTTC.

This clonotype was counted many times. This sequence joins TRBV7-6 and TRBJ1-2; D call uncertain. In germline, CDR1 is SGHVS, CDR2 FNYEAQ. The V gene lost 5 bases and the J gene lost 7 bases, with 11 bases spanning the gap. This CDR3 contains 12 residues. CDR3 sequence (DNA): TGTGCCAGCAGCACCCCACAAGGTGGCTACACCTTC. Translated, it gives CASSTPQGGYTF. Based on the CDR3 plus reference TRBV7-6 and TRBJ1-2, the full variable domain is GAGVSQSPRYKVTKRGQDVALRCDPISGHVSLYWYRQALGQGPEFLTYFNYEAQQDKSGLPNDRFSAERPEGSISTLTIQRTEQRDSAMYRCASSTPQGGYTFGSGTRLTVV.

This clonotype was detected many times. The rearrangement uses TRBV12-3 or TRBV12-4 and TRBJ1-5, with D possibly TRBD1 on 5 matching bases. The germline V and J ends were trimmed by 8 bases and 5 bases, with 16 bases remaining between them. The CDR3 has 14 amino acids. CDR3 nucleotides: TGTGCCAGCGCTCGGGACGGGGGTGATCAGCCCCAGCATTTT. Residues: CASARDGGDQPQHF.